These 15 T cell receptor beta chains were all obtained from the same sample, sequenced in a study of beta chain features in type 1 diabetes. Study-level results: Shortening of TCRB CDR3s, moderate but significant, appeared in all four CD4+ subsets of Type 1 diabetes patients.

As every portion of the isolated RNA was reverse transcribed, the sequencing read expressed TCRB transcripts. Measured with immunoSEQ multiplex PCR; TCRdb has only the in-frame clones, and not every one. The repertoire holds 400,000 or so clones, with around 10% as singletons. Their antigens remain unidentified. The sequencing input was central memory CD4+ T cells from blood. The receptors originated from a man in his thirties or forties with type 1 diabetes.

This clone was counted ten times or more. At one end, the junction sequence differs from germline, possibly due to a read error. This chain uses TRBV28 with TRBJ2-7; the match to TRBD2 covers 7 bases. CDR1 is MDHEN and CDR2 is SYDVKM in the germline V gene. The CDR3 is made up of 12 amino acids. This CDR3 reads CASSPAGYGQYF. The DNA of the CDR3 is TGTGCCAGCAGTCCAGCGGGGTACGGGCAGTACTTC.

The chain combines TRBV28 with TRBJ2-1; possible D gene TRBD2, 5 bases. V was shortened by 8 bases and J by 6 bases, with 14 bases between the two germline ends. The germline V gene encodes CDR1 MDHEN and CDR2 SYDVKM. The CDR3 loop spans 13 amino acids. In nucleotides, the CDR3 is TGTGCCAGCGGGAGTAGTGCCGGCAATGAGCAGTTCTTC. Its translation: CASGSSAGNEQFF.

The rearrangement links TRBV5-6 to TRBJ2-7; TRBD1 matches at 10 bases. V lost 5 bases and J lost 7; bases outside the gene matches: 9. Germline lookup yields CDR1 SGHDT and CDR2 YYEEEE. The CDR3 spans 14 residues. CDR3 nucleotide sequence: TGTGCCAGCAGTCGGGACAGGGGATCGGGGGAGCAGTACTTC. Its protein product is CASSRDRGSGEQYF.

The chain employs TRBV30 and TRBJ1-1; D not certain. The CDR3 is 11 residues long. Germline CDR1 GTSNPN, CDR2 SVGIG (reference sequence). The germline V and J ends were trimmed by 4 bases and 4 bases, with 7 bases remaining between them. DNA for the CDR3: TGTGCCTGGACCGAAAGCACTGAAGCTTTCTTT. Protein: CAWTESTEAFF.

This chain joins TRBV5-4 and TRBJ2-3, with TRBD2 matching 10 bases. This CDR3 contains 20 residues. After removal of 4 bases from V and 1 base from J, the junction contained 18 bases not matched to a gene. Germline CDR1 SGHNT, CDR2 YYREEE (reference sequence). The CDR3 reads CASSKRGASGSRAGTDTQYF. In DNA form, the CDR3 reads TGTGCCAGCAGCAAAAGAGGGGCTAGCGGGAGTCGTGCGGGCACAGATACGCAGTATTTT.

In nucleotides, the CDR3 is TGTGCCAGCAGTTACTCAGGGTCCGATAACTATGGCTACACCTTC. Translated, it gives CASSYSGSDNYGYTF. The J gene is TRBJ1-2, the V gene TRBV6-5, with D uncertain. The germline CDR1 and CDR2 sequences are MNHEY and SVGAGI. The CDR3 covers 15 residues. V shed 0 bases and J shed 1 base, with 9 bases lying between them.

The chain employs TRBV7-9 and TRBJ1-5; a possible D gene is TRBD1 (5 bases). The CDR3 totals 15 residues. Germline-derived CDR1 and CDR2 are SEHNR and FQNEAQ (reference sequence). The V end was cut by 1 base, the J end by 7 bases, with 14 bases between. The CDR3 is CASSLGGGLGQPQHF. As DNA, the CDR3 is TGTGCCAGCAGCTTAGGCGGGGGTTTAGGACAGCCCCAGCATTTT.

This clone has a handful of counts. The genes are TRBV4-3 and TRBJ2-5; D unresolved. With the DNA end fitting TRBJ2-7 better, the J assignment may be wrong. Per the germline V gene, CDR1 is LGHNA and CDR2 is YSLEER. The CDR3 totals 14 residues. CDR3 sequence reads: CASSQDGHSYEQYF. Here the CDR3 DNA reads TGCGCCAGCAGCCAAGATGGCCATTCTTACGAGCAGTACTTC.

This clone was observed a handful of times. The chain employs TRBV7-3 and TRBJ2-3, with 10 nucleotides matching TRBD2. Germline V gives CDR1 SGHTA, CDR2 FQGTGA. The CDR3 contains 19 residues. V dropped 3 bases and J dropped 5; count of bases not matched to a gene: 17. The CDR3 DNA follows: TGTGCCAGCAGCTTCTCCCGGGGGCACGGAAGCGGGAGGGGAGATACGCAGTATTTT. Translation gives CASSFSRGHGSGRGDTQYF. Variable domain in full (rest from reference TRBV7-3 and TRBJ2-3): GAGVSQTPSNKVTEKGKYVELRCDPISGHTALYWYRQSLGQGPEFLIYFQGTGAADDSGLPNDRFFAVRPEGSVSTLKIQRTERGDSAVYLCASSFSRGHGSGRGDTQYFGPGTRLTVL.

On this clone itself: Additional DNA sequences in this sample encode the identical CDR3. The J gene is TRBJ1-5, the V gene TRBV28; D not certain. Trimming took 6 bases from V and 4 from J, leaving 7 bases between them. Germline V gene lookup returns CDR1 MDHEN and CDR2 SYDVKM. The CDR3 is 12 amino acids. CDR3 sequence: CASRGQNQPQHF. Written as DNA, the CDR3 is TGTGCCAGCAGGGGTCAAAATCAGCCCCAGCATTTT. The variable domain in full, with the rest retrieved from reference TRBV28 and TRBJ1-5, is DVKVTQSSRYLVKRTGEKVFLECVQDMDHENMFWYRQDPGLGLRLIYFSYDVKMKEKGDIPEGYSVSREKKERFSLILESASTNQTSMYLCASRGQNQPQHFGDGTRLSIL.

The sample holds a few counts of this clone. The gene calls are TRBV6-6 and TRBJ2-7; TRBD1 agrees at 7 bases. Germline loops: CDR1 MNHNY, CDR2 SVGAGI (reference sequence). This CDR3 is built from 13 residues. V trimming: 7 bases; J trimming: 3 bases; junction bases outside the gene matches: 6. CDR3 nucleotide sequence: TGTGCCAGCACCCGGGACAGCGTCTACGAGCAGTACTTC. This sequence encodes CASTRDSVYEQYF.

This clone was counted many times. Other DNA sequences within the sample encode an identical CDR3. The gene calls are TRBV10-3 and TRBJ2-5; no definite D call. The CDR3 is 12 residues long. Germline V gene lookup returns CDR1 ENHRY and CDR2 SYGVKD. Trimming cost V 4 bases and J 5 bases, with 8 bases left between them. The CDR3: CAISAALETQYF. The CDR3 bases are TGTGCCATCAGTGCCGCTTTGGAGACCCAGTACTTC.

This clone was seen only a few times. This chain joins TRBV9 and TRBJ2-5; D gene uncertain. V dropped 4 bases and J dropped 1 base, with 20 bases sitting between them. Germline-derived CDR1 and CDR2 are SGDLS and YYNGEE. This CDR3 contains 17 residues. The CDR3 nucleotides are TGTGCCAGCAGCCCCAAGGGTGGCTGGCCCTTCCAAGAGACCCAGTACTTC. It specifies CASSPKGGWPFQETQYF. The whole variable domain, remainder taken from reference TRBV9 and TRBJ2-5, is DSGVTQTPKHLITATGQRVTLRCSPRSGDLSVYWYQQSLDQGLQFLIQYYNGEERAKGNILERFSAQQFPDLHSELNLSSLELGDSALYFCASSPKGGWPFQETQYFGPGTRLLVL.

The J gene is TRBJ1-2, the V gene TRBV18, with D possibly matching TRBD1 (6 bases). CDR1 and CDR2 from the germline V gene are KGHSH and LQKENI. This CDR3 spans 13 amino acids. The V end was cut by 8 bases, the J end by 5 bases, with 15 bases between. This chain's CDR3 is CASAATGRYGYTF. The CDR3 DNA reads as TGTGCCAGCGCTGCGACAGGCAGATATGGCTACACCTTC.

The CDR3 nucleotides are TGCGCCAGCAGCCAAGAGCTCCATCAGGACACCGGGGAGCTGTTTTTT. Its translation: CASSQELHQDTGELFF. The V and J genes are TRBV4-3 and TRBJ2-2; no clear D gene. Germline V CDR1 and CDR2: LGHNA, YSLEER. This CDR3 spans 16 amino acids. V dropped 0 bases and J dropped 3 bases, with 11 bases sitting between them.